This T cell receptor (beta chain) was recorded in a study of graft-versus-host responses after intestinal transplantation. Study in general: As for transplant type, recipients had multivisceral, liver-intestinal, or isolated intestinal grafts. Regarding the study as a whole: The recipient marrow held GvH clones, and some of them showed up first in ileum or blood.

TCRdb's copy holds only in-frame clones and misses some; the assay was immunoSEQ multiplex PCR. The sample shows tens of thousands of clones, about 90% of them seen only once. The length of the CDR3 is 18 residues. V was pared by 1 base and J by 3 bases, with 8 bases of the junction left unmatched. The germline CDR1 and CDR2 sequences are MGHRA and YSYEKL. In regard to this clone: Its matching antigen is unknown.

The sample in question was PBMCs, obtained 300 to 320 days after intestinal transplant. This chain connects TRBV4-1 to TRBJ2-2, with 10 nucleotides matching TRBD2. This receptor was identified in a human patient who received an intestinal transplant, so some T cells may come from the graft donor. CDR3 region: CASSQGDRLAGYTGELFF. For the CDR3, the DNA is TGCGCCAGCAGCCAAGGTGACCGACTAGCGGGTTACACCGGGGAGCTGTTTTTT.